The T cell receptor beta chain under discussion was sequenced for a study of blood T cell repertoires in COVID-19. About the study: Italy, Spain and the United States were the sources of the convalescent and acute COVID-19 samples.

Using immunoSEQ multiplex PCR, the repertoire was profiled, and TCRdb retains in-frame clones only, with some absent. Found here are under 250,000 clones, about four fifths of them singletons; the top ten hold approximately 8%. The CDR3 contains 14 residues. Germline CDR1 is MNHEY and CDR2 is SMNVEV (reference sequence). V lost 5 bases to trimming and J lost 5 bases; unmatched junction nucleotides: 4. The receptor's source is a woman in her fifties or sixties with active or convalescent COVID-19. The sequenced sample was peripheral blood. The V gene is TRBV27, the J gene TRBJ2-1; 9 nucleotides match TRBD1. CDR3 sequence reads: CASSRQGEHNEQFF. CDR3 coding DNA: TGTGCCAGCAGTCGACAGGGGGAACACAATGAGCAGTTCTTC.